This TCR beta chain was profiled in a study of shared clonotypes between healthy human individuals (dated by TCRdb to 2018 to 2020). Background for the entire study: The cohort comprised a couple of women and a few men aged 18 to 49 years. Per donor, leukapheresis produced somewhere between about 0.85 and 8.9 billion PBMCs. Per donor, three plates each were used for CD4 naive and CD4 memory, two for CD8 naive, and one for CD8 memory. Different laboratories and diverse techniques were used to prepare libraries and sequence TCR repertoires, to increase sequencing depth and limit assay-specific biases. Blood TCR repertoires of about 5 healthy adults were deeply sequenced to estimate repertoire size and the extent of clonotype sharing between individuals. Points the paper makes about the study in general: Clonotypes shared by all four sorted-subset donors showed higher generation probabilities than non-shared clonotypes. Because the study included a small number of donors, the genetic and exposure-history diversity represented was limited. Approximately 5% of naive CD4, 3% to 3.5% of naive CD8, around 2.3% of memory CD4, and more than 0.35% of memory CD8 clonotypes were shared across several donors. Even with the large sequencing depth, rarefaction of the sorted-subset datasets indicated that sequencing was incomplete. Naive subsets generally had larger estimated clonotype richness than memory subsets did. Sampling was restricted to blood, and TCR repertoires in tissues likely differ from the TCR repertoires found in blood. Pairwise subsampling led to the expectation that sequencing depth would affect the degree of clonotype sharing among donors.

Using the deep immunoSEQ assay, multiplex PCR amplified TCR CDR3 regions from genomic DNA. Extracted genomic DNA from each cell subset was spread evenly across all wells of several immunoSEQ 96-well plates, with each plate serving as a replicate. For sorted subsets, each replicate PCR was loaded with around 200 ng genomic DNA, equivalent to roughly 30,000 T cell genomes. The purified libraries were quantified using a Qubit 3.0 fluorometer, sized with a Bioanalyzer 2100, and then quantified again using the KAPA Library Quantification kit. Every immunoSEQ 96-well plate was sequenced on a separate single-read 150-cycle Illumina NextSeq 550 flow cell. Turning to the authors' computational methods: Because only junctional sequences without quality scores were contained in the immunoSEQ output, filtering matching that applied to full-length reads could not be performed. To assign V/J genes and CDR3, sequences were annotated using PyIR, a Python wrapper for IgBLAST v1.9, with IMGT germline references. Reads were filtered out if the reads had weak V/J assignments (E-value above 1e-6), no CDR3, stop codons, out-of-frame junctions, or ambiguous translated residues. A V3J clonotype was defined by an identical inferred V gene, J gene, and CDR3 amino acid sequence. Percentage overlap between repertoires was calculated by dividing the number of shared unique clonotypes by the size of the smaller repertoire. RTK rarefaction, the Chao1 estimator, and Recon v2.1 estimates of unobserved clonotypes were used to assess repertoire richness. For all TCRbeta clonotypes obtained by the gDNA method from four donors, generation probabilities were computed with OLGA. The table was pulled from immuneACCESS by TCRdb, which kept in-frame rearrangements only. Such tables lose some clones; where checked, under half of the loss comes from unresolved V genes, and the rest has no known cause. The DNA was the basis for D and trimming; V, J and clone size are from that table. The sample records 1,400,000 or so clones, approximately 98.5% of which are singletons. The ten largest clonotypes hold roughly 0.36% of the sample.

About this clone: Which antigen it targets is not known. Base qualities are not recorded, but no much larger clone differs from it by a single base.

The donors were healthy, HIV-negative adults who had no recently reported acute infections or vaccinations. All donors were Caucasian adults living in Nashville, Tennessee, USA. Magnetic negative selection was used to enrich CD4+ T cells, after which naive cells were positively selected on CD45RA and the negative fraction became the memory subset. Blood was obtained by leukapheresis, after which PBMCs were separated by Ficoll-Histopaque density gradient centrifugation and cryopreserved in liquid nitrogen vapor phase. Purity and quantity of every magnetically sorted T cell population were checked by analytical flow cytometry. From each sorted fraction, genomic DNA was isolated and quantified by UV absorbance on a Nanodrop 2000c. Including the terminal cysteine and phenylalanine, the CDR3 comprises 15 residues. This entry keeps only the CDR3 DNA: 45 bases, framed from base 1. CDR1 and CDR2 are drawn from the germline V gene: MNHEY, SVGAGI. Unmatched junction bases come to 9, with V trimmed by 8 bases and J by 6 bases.

The source material was naive CD4+ T cells sorted from blood. The sample's cell subset or site, from its label and the paper: CD45RA+ positively selected. The chain is made from TRBV6-5 and TRBJ2-7; 14 of the junction bases match TRBD2. This TCR derives from a man aged 30-40 years in good health. The CDR3: CASRAGLAGVREQYF. The nucleotides read TGTGCCAGCCGCGCGGGACTAGCGGGAGTGCGCGAGCAGTACTTC.